This record looks at one TCR beta chain sequence and its context. What it binds is not known. The sample's treatment: oral pan-JAK inhibitor, 5-10 mg twice daily. The record originates from a study of CD8+ T cells in alopecia areata. Findings and caveats of the study: Sequencing of scalp tissue also captures the resident alphabeta T cells of normal skin.

The V gene's germline CDR1 is MNHEY and CDR2 SMNVEV (reference sequence). V was trimmed by 6 bases and J by 8 bases, leaving 14 bases between them. The CDR3 runs to 13 residues. Reverse transcribed after extraction, RNA yielded cDNA as the sequencing template. Profiling relied on immunoSEQ multiplex PCR, and the TCRdb table lists in-frame clones only, not all of them. This sample has about 190,000 clones, with more than 55% found just once. Sequenced here: CD4+ T cells sorted from blood, sampled at week 4, from a patient treated with tofacitinib. The chain is built from TRBV27 and TRBJ2-1, with a possible D match to TRBD2 (5 bases). The clonotype was recovered from a human donor with alopecia areata. In DNA form, the CDR3 reads TGTGCCAGCAGCTGGCTAGCCCCAGATGAGCAGTTCTTC. As protein: CASSWLAPDEQFF.